This T cell receptor (beta chain) appears in the sequencing data of a study of CD8+CD57+ T cells in acquired aplastic anemia. The wider study: DNA recovered from sorted CD4+ and CD8+ cells had a mean of approximately 3.2 ug. Study-wide findings and caveats: Patients and controls had in common approximately 30 CD8+ CDR3 sequences. CD8+ Simpson's diversity showed no significant patient-control difference.

An expansion of CD8+CD57+ cells by flow cytometry had been shown in patients chosen for sequencing. The CDR3 is 16 residues long. CDR1 is LNHDA, CDR2 SQIVND, per germline (reference sequence). Genomic DNA acted as the template from which TCR beta VDJ combination and CDR3 sequence profiling were carried out. TCRdb analysed the reads with MiXCR anew, one entry per CDR3 protein. The data contain about 470,000 distinct CDR3 sequences, approximately 32% of them singletons. About this clonotype itself: Its target is not known. A much larger clone differs from this one at a single base, so this may be a read error.

The clonotype originates from a human donor with aplastic anemia. Sample: sorted CD4+, CD8+, or CD8+CD57+ T cells (not recorded which) from PBMCs. This sequence joins TRBV19 and TRBJ2-2, with D possibly TRBD1 on 6 matching bases. CDR3 coding DNA: TGTGCCGGTAGTCCAACAGGGAGTTCGAACACCGGGGAGCTGTTTTTT. Translating it yields CAGSPTGSSNTGELFF.